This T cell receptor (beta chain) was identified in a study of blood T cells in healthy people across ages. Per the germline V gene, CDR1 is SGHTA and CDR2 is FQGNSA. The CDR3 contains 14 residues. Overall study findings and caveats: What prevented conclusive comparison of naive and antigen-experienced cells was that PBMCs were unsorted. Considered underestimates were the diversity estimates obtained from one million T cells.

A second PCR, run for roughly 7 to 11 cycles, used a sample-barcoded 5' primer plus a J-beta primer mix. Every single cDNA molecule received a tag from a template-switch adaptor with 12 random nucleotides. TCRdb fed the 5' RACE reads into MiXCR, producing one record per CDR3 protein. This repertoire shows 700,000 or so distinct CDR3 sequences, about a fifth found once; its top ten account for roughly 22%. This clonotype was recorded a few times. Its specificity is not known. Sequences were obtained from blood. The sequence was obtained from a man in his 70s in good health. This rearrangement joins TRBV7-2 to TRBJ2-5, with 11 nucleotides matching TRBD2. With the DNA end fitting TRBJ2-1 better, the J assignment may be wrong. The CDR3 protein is CASSTSGSRYEQFF. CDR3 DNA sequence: TGTGCCAGCAGCACTAGCGGGAGTAGGTATGAGCAGTTCTTC.